This T cell receptor beta chain came from a study of CXCR3-negative and CXCR3-positive naive CD8 T cells. About the research overall: Cumulative TRB read yield was roughly 140 million, averaging about 1.5 +/- 0.3 million per library.

5' RACE with UMI labels generated the TRB cDNA libraries. TCRdb reprocessed the 5' RACE reads and reports one entry per CDR3 protein, with no DNA. In all, the sample yields 65,000 to 90,000 distinct CDR3 sequences. This CDR3 has 15 residues. Germline V gene sequence: CDR1 SEHNR, CDR2 FQNEAQ (reference sequence). Those CD8+ T cells considered naive were CD45RO-CCR7+CD27+CD95-. As concerns this clonotype: Its target is unknown.

Findings and caveats of the study: Both naive subsets had comparably high diversity; memory CD8+ cells much lower. Hydrophobicity of TRB CDR3s was greater in CXCR3-positive naive cells than in CXCR3-negative naive cells.

The V and J genes are TRBV7-9 and TRBJ2-7; TCRdb lists TRBD1, though no DNA is available to test this call. The receptor comes from a human donor in good health. Some clones in this sample may be carry-over from other donors' samples. The sample comprised naive CXCR3+ CD8+ T cells from blood. This sample's subset: CD45RO-CCR7+CD27+CD95- naive CD8+ T cells expressing CXCR3 (TNR3+). CDR3 loop: CASSPRDRGFYEQYF.